This T cell receptor beta chain came from a study of blood T cell repertoires in COVID-19. Overall study context: Sites in the United States, Italy and Spain provided acute and convalescent COVID-19 samples. The cDNA or gDNA used as material had been derived from T cells, B-cell-depleted T cells, or PBMCs.

This clone appeared a single time. CDR1 SGHRS and CDR2 YFSETQ come from the germline V gene. The CDR3 sequence is 15 residues long. J lost 2 bases, V lost 4 bases, and 7 bases had no gene match. Authors' data handling: Cell counts per sample came from amplifying reference gene primers. The repertoire was sequenced with immunoSEQ multiplex PCR; TCRdb's copy has only in-frame clones and lacks some. That table furnishes V, J and clone size, whereas the DNA furnished D and trimming. The sample has about 120,000 clones; roughly nine tenths are singletons. The sample taken for sequencing was peripheral blood. This sequence originates from a man aged 65 to 79 with active or convalescent COVID-19. This chain uses TRBV5-1 with TRBJ1-2; TRBD1 aligns across 8 bases. CDR3 sequence reads: CASSLTGVGNYGYTF. The CDR3 region has the DNA TGCGCCAGCAGCCTGACAGGGGTCGGGAACTATGGCTACACCTTC.